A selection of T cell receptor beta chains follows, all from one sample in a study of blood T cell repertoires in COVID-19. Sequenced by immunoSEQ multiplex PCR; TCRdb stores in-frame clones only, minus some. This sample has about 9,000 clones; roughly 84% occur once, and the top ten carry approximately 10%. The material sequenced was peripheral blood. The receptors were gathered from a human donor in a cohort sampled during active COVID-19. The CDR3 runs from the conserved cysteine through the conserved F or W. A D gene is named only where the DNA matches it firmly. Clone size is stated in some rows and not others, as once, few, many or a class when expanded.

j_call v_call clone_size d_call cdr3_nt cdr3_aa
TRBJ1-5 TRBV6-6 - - TGTGCCAGCAGTTACGCGGAAGGCAATCAGCCCCAGCATTTT CASSYAEGNQPQHF
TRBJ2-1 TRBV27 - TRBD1 TGTGCCAGCAGTTCTCGGGACAGGGGGCGGAATGAGCAGTTCTTC CASSSRDRGRNEQFF
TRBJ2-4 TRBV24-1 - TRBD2 TGTGCCACCAGTGAACCGGGAGGGGTTCAGTACTTC CATSEPGGVQYF
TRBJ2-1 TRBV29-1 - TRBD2 TGCAGCGCTCGAGGGGGACTAGCGGGGGAAGCGGAGCAGTTCTTC CSARGGLAGEAEQFF
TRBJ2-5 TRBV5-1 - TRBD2 TGCGCCAGCAGCCCCGGACTAGCGATGTCCCAGTACTTC CASSPGLAMSQYF
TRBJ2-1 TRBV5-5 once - TGTGCCAGCAGCTATGAACCCCGGAATGAGCAGTTCTTC CASSYEPRNEQFF
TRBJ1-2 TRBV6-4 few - TGTGCCAGCAGTGACTCGAGTCGTCCCTTCTATGGCTACACCTTC CASSDSSRPFYGYTF
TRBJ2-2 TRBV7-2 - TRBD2 TGTGCCAGCAGCTTAGGAGGGACTAGCGGTCTCGGGGAGCTGTTTTTT CASSLGGTSGLGELFF
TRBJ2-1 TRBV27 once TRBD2 TGTGCCAGCAGCGAGCTAGCGGGGGGGATGAATGAGCAGTTCTTC CASSELAGGMNEQFF
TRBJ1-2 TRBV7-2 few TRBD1 TGTGCCAGCAGCCCGGGACAGGGGGCTTTGACGGGCTACACCTTC CASSPGQGALTGYTF
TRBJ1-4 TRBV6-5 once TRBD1 TGTGCCAGCAGCCGCACAGGGGAGGAAAAACTGTTTTTT CASSRTGEEKLFF
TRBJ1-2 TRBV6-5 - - TGTGCCAGCAGGAACACAGCCTATGGCTACACCTTC CASRNTAYGYTF
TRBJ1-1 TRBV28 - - TGTGCCAGCAGTCCCCACACCCAGGAGGGAGCTTTCTTT CASSPHTQEGAFF
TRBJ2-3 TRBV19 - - TGTGCCAGTACTAGCACAGATACGCAGTATTTT CASTSTDTQYF
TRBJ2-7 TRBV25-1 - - TGTGCCAGCAGTGGGTTGACAGCGTCCTACGAGCAGTACTTC CASSGLTASYEQYF
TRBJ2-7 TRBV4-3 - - TGCGCCAGCAGCCAAGATAGCAGGGGCACCTACGAGCAGTACTTC CASSQDSRGTYEQYF
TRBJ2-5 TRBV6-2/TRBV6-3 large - TGTGCCAGCAGTTATATAGGGGGGGCCCAAGAGACCCAGTACTTC CASSYIGGAQETQYF
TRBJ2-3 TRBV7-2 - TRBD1 TGTGCCAGCAGCCGGGGACAGGGGGAGGAAGATACGCAGTATTTT CASSRGQGEEDTQYF
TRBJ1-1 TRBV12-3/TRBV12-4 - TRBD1 TGTGCCAGCAGTCCTCGGGACAGTTTTCGGGCTTTCTTT CASSPRDSFRAFF
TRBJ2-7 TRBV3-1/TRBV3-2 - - TGTGCCAGCAGCGCCCCAGTCGGGACTGGGGAGCAGTACTTC CASSAPVGTGEQYF
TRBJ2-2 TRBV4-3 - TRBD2 TGCGCCAGCAGCCACCGATTAGCGGGGACCGCGAACACCGGGGAGCTGTTTTTT CASSHRLAGTANTGELFF
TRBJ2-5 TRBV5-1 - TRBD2 TGCGCCAGCAGCTTTGGCACGGGGGGGCCGGAGACCCAGTACTTC CASSFGTGGPETQYF
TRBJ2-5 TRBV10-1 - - TGCGCCAGCAGTGACCACCGGGAGACCCAGTACTTC CASSDHRETQYF
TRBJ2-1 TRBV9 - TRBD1 TGTGCCAGCAGCTTCCGGGACAGGGGGCAACCGGGACACAATGAGCAGTTCTTC CASSFRDRGQPGHNEQFF
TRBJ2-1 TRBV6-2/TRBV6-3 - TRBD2 TGTGCCAGCAGCCTCATCTCCGGGGGGGCATACAATGAGCAGTTCTTC CASSLISGGAYNEQFF
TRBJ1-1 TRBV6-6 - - TGTGCCAGCAGTTACCCAGAGAACACTGAAGCTTTCTTT CASSYPENTEAFF
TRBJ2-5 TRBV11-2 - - TGTGCCAGCAGCCCCACCGGAACAGGTCGCGAGACCCAGTACTTC CASSPTGTGRETQYF
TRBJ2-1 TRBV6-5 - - TGTGCCAGCAGTTACATCGGTAATAACAATGAGCAGTTCTTC CASSYIGNNNEQFF
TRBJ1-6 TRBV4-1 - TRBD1 TGCGCCAGCAGCCGAACCGGGACAGTCTCAAATTCACCCCTCCACTTT CASSRTGTVSNSPLHF
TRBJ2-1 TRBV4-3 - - TGCGCCAGCAGCCAAGATCGGTACCAACCTGAGCAGTTCTTC CASSQDRYQPEQFF
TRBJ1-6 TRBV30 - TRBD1 TGTGCCTGGAGTGAATTTGGACAGGGAGGTTCACCCCTCCACTTT CAWSEFGQGGSPLHF
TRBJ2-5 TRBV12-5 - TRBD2 TGTGCTAGTGGTTTGACTAGCGGGGGGGCCGGAGAGACCCAGTACTTC CASGLTSGGAGETQYF
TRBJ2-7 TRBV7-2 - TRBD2 TGTGCCAGCAGCCTTCGTTTGGGGGGGATTACCTACGAGCAGTACTTC CASSLRLGGITYEQYF
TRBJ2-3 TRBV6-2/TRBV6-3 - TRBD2 TGTGCCAGCAGCCAGGGACTAGCGGGGTCGAGCACGCAGTATTTT CASSQGLAGSSTQYF
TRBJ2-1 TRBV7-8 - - TGTGCCAGCAACCCGTCAGGGATCTCCTACAATGAGCAGTTCTTC CASNPSGISYNEQFF
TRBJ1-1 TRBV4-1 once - TGCGCCAGCAGCCAAGATCAGGGTGGGTTGGCTGAAGCTTTCTTT CASSQDQGGLAEAFF
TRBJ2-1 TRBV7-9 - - TGTGCCAGCAGCTACTCTATGCGGGGAGGTGAGCAGTTCTTC CASSYSMRGGEQFF
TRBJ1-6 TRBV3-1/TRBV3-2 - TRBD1 TGTGCCAGCAGCCAACGGGACAGCTCACCCCTCCACTTT CASSQRDSSPLHF
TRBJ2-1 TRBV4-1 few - TGCGCCAGCAGCCAAGGGGGGGGCTCATACAATGAGCAGTTCTTC CASSQGGGSYNEQFF
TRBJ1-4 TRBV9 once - TGTGCCAGCAGCGAGGGGCGGGGGGCAACTAATGAAAAACTGTTTTTT CASSEGRGATNEKLFF
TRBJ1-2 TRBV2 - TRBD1 TGTGCCAGCCGGGGGGACGGGACAGGGGTCTATGGCTACACCTTC CASRGDGTGVYGYTF
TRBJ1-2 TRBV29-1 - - TGCAGCGTTGGGGAGGGCAACTATGGCTACACCTTC CSVGEGNYGYTF
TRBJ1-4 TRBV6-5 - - TGTGCCAGCAGGGGCGAGGGGAGGGAAAAACTGTTTTTT CASRGEGREKLFF
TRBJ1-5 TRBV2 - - TGTGCCAGCAGTGAAGCGAACAGGGGCAATCAGCCCCAGCATTTT CASSEANRGNQPQHF
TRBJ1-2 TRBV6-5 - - TGTGCCAGCAGCCCGGACATCACTAACTATGGCTACACCTTC CASSPDITNYGYTF
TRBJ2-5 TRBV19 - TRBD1 TGTGCCAGTAGCGGGGCTAGACAGGGGGTCTACCAAGAGACCCAGTACTTC CASSGARQGVYQETQYF
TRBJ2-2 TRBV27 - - TGTGCCAGCAGTCCTGACACCGGGGAGCTGTTTTTT CASSPDTGELFF
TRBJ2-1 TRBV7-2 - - TGTGCCAGCAGCTTAGGGTATGATGGCCGGAGCACCTACAATGAGCAGTTCTTC CASSLGYDGRSTYNEQFF
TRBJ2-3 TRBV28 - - TGTGCCAGCAGTTTAGGTGGGGGCAGGGGCACAGATACGCAGTATTTT CASSLGGGRGTDTQYF
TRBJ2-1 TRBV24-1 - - TGTGCCACCAGTGGATTTGGGAGTGGGGCAGGGAGGTACAATGAGCAGTTCTTC CATSGFGSGAGRYNEQFF
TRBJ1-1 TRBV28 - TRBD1 TGTGCCAGCAGTCCCCCGAGGGGGCCTTCTGAAGCTTTCTTT CASSPPRGPSEAFF
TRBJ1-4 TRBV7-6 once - TGTGCCAGCAGCGTCCGACAGACGCCTAATGAAAAACTGTTTTTT CASSVRQTPNEKLFF
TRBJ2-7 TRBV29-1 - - TGCAGCGTCCGAACGGGGAGCCCATACTACGAGCAGTACTTC CSVRTGSPYYEQYF
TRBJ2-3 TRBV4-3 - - TGCGCCAGCAGCCAAGATGTCGGGGGGCGCACAGATACGCAGTATTTT CASSQDVGGRTDTQYF
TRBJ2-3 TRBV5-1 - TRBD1 TGCGCCAGCAGCTTGGGTGGGACAGCTAGCACAGATACGCAGTATTTT CASSLGGTASTDTQYF
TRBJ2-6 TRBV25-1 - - TGTGCCAGCAGTGAATATAAGGCGGCTTCTGGGGCCAACGTCCTGACTTTC CASSEYKAASGANVLTF
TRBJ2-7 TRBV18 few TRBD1 TGTGCCAGCTCACCGTCGACAGGGCAAACAGGAGAGCAGTACTTC CASSPSTGQTGEQYF